This passage covers 4 T cell receptor beta chains from one sample sequenced in a study of blood T cell repertoires in COVID-19. The repertoire was sequenced with immunoSEQ multiplex PCR; TCRdb's copy has only in-frame clones and lacks some. Of approximately 170,000 clones listed, approximately 77% are singletons. Sequencing was performed on peripheral blood. All receptors derive from a woman of 80 years or more with active or convalescent COVID-19.

This clone was found a few times. V is TRBV6-1 and J is TRBJ1-1; 8 positions agree with TRBD1. CDR1 and CDR2 from the germline V gene are MNHNS and SASEGT. Unmatched junction bases numbered 8, after V lost 3 bases and J lost 5 bases. The CDR3 has 15 residues. The CDR3 protein is CASSDVAGQATEAFF. CDR3 nucleotide sequence: TGTGCCAGCAGTGATGTGGCGGGACAGGCGACTGAAGCTTTCTTT.

This clone has more than one count but fewer than ten. V gene TRBV5-1 combines with J gene TRBJ1-1, with D hard to call. Between the trimmed V and J ends, which lost 0 bases and 3 bases, there was a span of 9 bases. The CDR3 is 14 amino acids. The germline gives CDR1 SGHRS, CDR2 YFSETQ. In nucleotides, the CDR3 is TGCGCCAGCAGCTTGGGGAGGGAGGACACTGAAGCTTTCTTT. Residues: CASSLGREDTEAFF. The variable domain in full, with the rest retrieved from reference TRBV5-1 and TRBJ1-1, is KAGVTQTPRYLIKTRGQQVTLSCSPISGHRSVSWYQQTPGQGLQFLFEYFSETQRNKGNFPGRFSGRQFSNSRSEMNVSTLELGDSALYLCASSLGREDTEAFFGQGTRLTVV.

The chain is built from TRBV18 and TRBJ2-2; TRBD2 might be the D (5 bases). This CDR3 comprises 14 residues. Germline CDR1 and CDR2: KGHSH and LQKENI. The ends were cut back, 3 bases at V and 1 base at J, with 6 bases in the middle. CDR3 region: CASSPRENTGELFF. CDR3 coding DNA: TGTGCCAGCTCACCCCGGGAGAACACCGGGGAGCTGTTTTTT.

Points on this clone: This same CDR3 is encoded by further DNA sequences in the sample. The V gene is TRBV6-5, the J gene TRBJ2-3; D might be TRBD2 (5 bases). Germline V CDR1 and CDR2: MNHEY, SVGAGI. V was shortened by 0 bases and J by 2 bases, with 9 bases between the two germline ends. This CDR3 comprises 15 residues. CDR3 nucleotides: TGTGCCAGCAGTTACTCGGGCGGGTTCACAGATACGCAGTATTTT. Translating gives CASSYSGGFTDTQYF.